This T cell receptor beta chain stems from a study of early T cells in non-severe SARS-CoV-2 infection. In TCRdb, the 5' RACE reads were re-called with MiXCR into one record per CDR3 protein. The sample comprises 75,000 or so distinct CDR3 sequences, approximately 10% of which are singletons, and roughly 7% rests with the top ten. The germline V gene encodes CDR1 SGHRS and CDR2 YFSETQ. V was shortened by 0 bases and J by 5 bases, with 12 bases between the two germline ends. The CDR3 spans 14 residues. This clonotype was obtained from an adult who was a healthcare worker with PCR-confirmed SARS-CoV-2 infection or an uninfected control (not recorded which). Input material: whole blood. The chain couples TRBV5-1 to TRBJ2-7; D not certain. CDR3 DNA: TGCGCCAGCAGCTTGGGTCATCCGGTCGACGAGCAGTACTTC. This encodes CASSLGHPVDEQYF.